The present T cell receptor beta chain was sequenced within a study of healthy donors' naive CD4 and CD8 T cells. Germline-derived CDR1 and CDR2 are LNHDA and SQIVND (reference sequence). V shed 5 bases and J 3 bases; nucleotides not matched to a gene: 4. The CDR3 sequence is 14 residues long. Starting from approximately 500 ng of total RNA, TCR libraries were made with linear amplification. TCRdb fed the reads into MiXCR, producing one record per CDR3 protein. The profile shows approximately 180,000 distinct CDR3 sequences, over 60% of them singletons. The specimen sequenced was naive CD4+ and CD8+ T cells sorted from blood, pooled from several donors. This chain uses TRBV19 with TRBJ2-7, with 10 bases aligning to TRBD1. The source is a pool of human donors in good health; the sample pools cells from several healthy donors. The CDR3 sequence is CASSPRTGGYEQYF. In DNA form, the CDR3 reads TGTGCCAGTAGTCCTCGGACAGGGGGCTACGAGCAGTACTTC.